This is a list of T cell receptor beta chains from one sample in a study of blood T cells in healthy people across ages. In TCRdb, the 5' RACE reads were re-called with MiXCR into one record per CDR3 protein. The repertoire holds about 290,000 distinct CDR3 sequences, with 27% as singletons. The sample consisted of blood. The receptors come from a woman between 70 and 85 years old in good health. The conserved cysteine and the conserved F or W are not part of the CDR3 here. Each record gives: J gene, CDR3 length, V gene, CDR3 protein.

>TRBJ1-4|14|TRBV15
ATSARMDRTVEKLF
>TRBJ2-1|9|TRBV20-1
SARGSNEQF
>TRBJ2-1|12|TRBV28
ASRRMTGNNEQF
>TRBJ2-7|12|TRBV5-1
ASSQRTSGYEQY
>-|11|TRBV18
ASATGQTYEQY
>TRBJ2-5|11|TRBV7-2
ASSRGQKETQY
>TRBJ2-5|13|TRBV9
ASSVAGTVGETQY
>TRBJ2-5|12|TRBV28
ASRRRLAQETQY
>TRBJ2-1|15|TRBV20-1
SARGLAGVIVSNEQF
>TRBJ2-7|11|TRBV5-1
ASSLAQNYEQY
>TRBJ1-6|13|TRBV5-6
ASSLGAQVNSPLH
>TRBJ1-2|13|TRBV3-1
ASSPLLVQGHGYT
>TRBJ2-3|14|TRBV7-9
ASSHPLAGPTDTQY
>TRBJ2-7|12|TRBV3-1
ASSQDLAGLEQY
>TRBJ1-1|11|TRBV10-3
AISGGGGTEAF
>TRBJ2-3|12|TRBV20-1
SAEPSTGTDTQY
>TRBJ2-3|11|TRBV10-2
ASRSASTDMQY
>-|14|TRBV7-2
ASSLGYSGNYNEQF
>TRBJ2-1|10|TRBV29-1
SANNGGGEQF
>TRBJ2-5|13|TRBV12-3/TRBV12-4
ASDLVGGREETQY
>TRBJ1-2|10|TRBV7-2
ASSLTPEGYT
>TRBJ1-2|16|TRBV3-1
ASSQDPTGHGINYGYT
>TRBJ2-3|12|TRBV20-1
SAFMAGSTDTQY
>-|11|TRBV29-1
REDRGIGYEQY
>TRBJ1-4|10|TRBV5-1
ASSLESRGLV
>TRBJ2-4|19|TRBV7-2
ASSLLRLAGGPRGAKNIQY
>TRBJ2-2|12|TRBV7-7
ASSLTGNTGELF
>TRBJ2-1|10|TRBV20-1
SALGQYNEQF
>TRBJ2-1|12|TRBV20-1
SAPLGSSYNEQF
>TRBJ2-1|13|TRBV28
ASKGGDYLSYEQF
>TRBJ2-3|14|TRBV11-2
ASSLTVGGVADTQY
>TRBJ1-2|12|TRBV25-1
ASSETFRSYGYT
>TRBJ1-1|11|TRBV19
ASTVLGGTEAF
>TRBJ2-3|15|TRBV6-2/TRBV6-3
ASSGTSVQLFTDTQY
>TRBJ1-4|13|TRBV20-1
SAKSGRQGNEKLF
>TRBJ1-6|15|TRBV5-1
ASSQRSGTPYNSPLH
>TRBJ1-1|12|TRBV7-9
ASSLGEKYTEAF
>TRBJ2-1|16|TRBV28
ASSFGLAGGEPYNEQF
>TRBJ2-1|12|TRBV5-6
ASSYDFRGHEQF
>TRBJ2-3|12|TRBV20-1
SASEIGRIDTQY
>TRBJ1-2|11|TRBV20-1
SASVRIIDGYT
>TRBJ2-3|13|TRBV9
ASSERTGATDTQY
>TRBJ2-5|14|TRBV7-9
ASSHVGETSQETQY
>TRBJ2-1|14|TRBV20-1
SASGLAVSSYNEQF
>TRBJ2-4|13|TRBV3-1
ASSQDNGSKNIQY
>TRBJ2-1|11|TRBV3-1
ASINWGGNEQF
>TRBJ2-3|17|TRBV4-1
ASSQEMTASGSLLDTQY
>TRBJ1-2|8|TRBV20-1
SVADYGYT
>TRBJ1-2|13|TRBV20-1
SARDQGALPDGYT
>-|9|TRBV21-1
ASKGHYEQY
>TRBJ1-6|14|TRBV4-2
ASSQVLGKGNSPLH
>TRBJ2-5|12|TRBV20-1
SARDESGRGTQY
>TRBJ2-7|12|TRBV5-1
ASSPETKRDEQY
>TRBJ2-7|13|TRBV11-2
ASSFGGSTSYEQY
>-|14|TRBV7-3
ASSLIGLATGETQY